A single T cell receptor beta chain is shown here with its context. A read error may account for a junction end that differs from germline. The sample belongs to a study of T cells in Graves' hyperthyroidism and ophthalmopathy. CDR3 length: 17 amino acids. CDR1 SGHAT and CDR2 FQDESV come from the germline V gene (reference sequence). RNA transcripts gave rise to amplified TCR beta CDR3 regions. The HTBI set primed first-round TCR CDR3 RT-PCR. TCRdb fed the multiplex PCR reads into MiXCR, producing one record per CDR3 protein. The data contain under 700,000 distinct CDR3 sequences, 46% of them singletons.

Material: peripheral blood or thyroid tissue (not recorded which). The chain joins TRBV11-1 to TRBJ2-7; 7 bases match TRBD1. This sequence originates from a woman younger than 35 with Graves' hyperthyroidism. CDR3 coding DNA: TGCGCCAGCAGCCCAACCCCGACAGGGAAGGGCGGCTGGGAGCAGTACTTC. Protein sequence: CASSPTPTGKGGWEQYF.